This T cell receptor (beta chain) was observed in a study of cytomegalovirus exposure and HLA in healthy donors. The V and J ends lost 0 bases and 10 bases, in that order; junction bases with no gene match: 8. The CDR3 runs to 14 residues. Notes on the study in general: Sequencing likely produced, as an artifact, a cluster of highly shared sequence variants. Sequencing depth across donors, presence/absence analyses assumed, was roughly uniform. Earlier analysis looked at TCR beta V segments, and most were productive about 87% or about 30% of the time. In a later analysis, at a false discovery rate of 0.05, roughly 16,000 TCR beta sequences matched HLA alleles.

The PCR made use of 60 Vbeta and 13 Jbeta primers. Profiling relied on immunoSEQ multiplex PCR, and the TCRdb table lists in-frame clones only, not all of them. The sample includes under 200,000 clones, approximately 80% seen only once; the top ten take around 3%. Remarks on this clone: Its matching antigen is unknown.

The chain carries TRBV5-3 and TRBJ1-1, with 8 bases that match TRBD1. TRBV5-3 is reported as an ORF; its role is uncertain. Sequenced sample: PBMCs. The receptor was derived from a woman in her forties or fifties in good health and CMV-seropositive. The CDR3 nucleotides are TGTGCCAGAAGCTTGGGGGACAGGCCTAGGAGAGCTTTCTTT. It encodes CARSLGDRPRRAFF.